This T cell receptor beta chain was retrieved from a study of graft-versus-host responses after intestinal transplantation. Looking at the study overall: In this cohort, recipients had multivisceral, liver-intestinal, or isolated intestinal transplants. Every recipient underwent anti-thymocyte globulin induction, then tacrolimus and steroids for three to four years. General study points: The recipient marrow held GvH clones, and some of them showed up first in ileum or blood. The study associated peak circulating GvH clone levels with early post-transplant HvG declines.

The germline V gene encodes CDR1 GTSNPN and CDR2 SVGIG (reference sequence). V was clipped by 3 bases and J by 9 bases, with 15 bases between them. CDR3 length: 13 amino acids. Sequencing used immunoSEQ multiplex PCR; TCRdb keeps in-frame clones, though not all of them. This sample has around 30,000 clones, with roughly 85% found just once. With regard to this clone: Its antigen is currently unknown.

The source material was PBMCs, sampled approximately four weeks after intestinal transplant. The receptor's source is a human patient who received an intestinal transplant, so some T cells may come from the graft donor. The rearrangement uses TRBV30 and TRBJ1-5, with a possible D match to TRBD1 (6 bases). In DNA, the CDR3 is TGTGCCTGGAGCCGACAGGCAGATCGGCCCCAGCATTTT. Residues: CAWSRQADRPQHF.